The clone carrying this T cell receptor beta chain was counted once. Its target is unknown. This sample stems from a study of blood T cells in healthy people across ages. Each sample used at least 6.5 million PBMCs. A second about 6 to 11 cycle PCR used barcoded and J-beta primers. MiXCR, applied by TCRdb to the 5' RACE reads, yields one record per CDR3 protein. The sample consists of roughly 1,700,000 distinct CDR3 sequences, 28% of them appearing once. Regarding the study as a whole: Diversity of TCR beta per million T cells declined in a roughly linear way with age. Any changes in expanded clonotypes were possibly confounded, as donor CMV status remained unknown. Relative to aged donors, long-lived donors carried more naive CD4+ cells and displayed higher diversity.

Germline loops: CDR1 SNHLY, CDR2 FYNNEI. V lost 6 bases and J lost 4; bases outside the gene matches: 14. The CDR3 contains 16 residues. The rearrangement uses TRBV2 and TRBJ1-1; 7 bases fit TRBD1. This sequence originates from a woman in her twenties or thirties in good health. Sequencing was performed on blood. The CDR3 coding sequence is TGTGCCAGCAGCCCCCCTGCGGCAGGGGGAGTCACTGAAGCTTTCTTT. The encoded protein is CASSPPAAGGVTEAFF.